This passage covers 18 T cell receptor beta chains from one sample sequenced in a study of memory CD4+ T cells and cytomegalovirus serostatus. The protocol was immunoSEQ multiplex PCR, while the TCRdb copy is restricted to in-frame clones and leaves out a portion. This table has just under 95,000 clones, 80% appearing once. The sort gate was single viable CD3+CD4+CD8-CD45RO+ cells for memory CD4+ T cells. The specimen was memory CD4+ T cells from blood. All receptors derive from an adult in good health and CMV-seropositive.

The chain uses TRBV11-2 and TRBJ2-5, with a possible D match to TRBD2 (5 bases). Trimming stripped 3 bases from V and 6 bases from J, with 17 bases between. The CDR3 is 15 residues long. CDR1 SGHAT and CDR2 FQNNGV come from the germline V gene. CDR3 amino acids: CASSFSVAELQTQYF. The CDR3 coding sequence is TGTGCCAGCAGCTTTAGCGTCGCAGAACTGCAGACCCAGTACTTC.

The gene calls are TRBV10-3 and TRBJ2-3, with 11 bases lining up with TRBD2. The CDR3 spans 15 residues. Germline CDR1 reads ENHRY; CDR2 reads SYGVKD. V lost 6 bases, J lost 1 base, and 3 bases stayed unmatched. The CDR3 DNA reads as TGTGCCATCAGGAGGACTAGCGGGCGCACAGATACGCAGTATTTT. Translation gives CAIRRTSGRTDTQYF.

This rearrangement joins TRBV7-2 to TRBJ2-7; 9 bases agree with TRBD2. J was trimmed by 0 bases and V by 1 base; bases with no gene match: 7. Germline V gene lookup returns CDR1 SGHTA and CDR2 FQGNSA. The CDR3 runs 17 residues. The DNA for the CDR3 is TGTGCCAGCAGCTTAGGTAGCGGGGGAAGTAGCTCCTACGAGCAGTACTTC. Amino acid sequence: CASSLGSGGSSSYEQYF.

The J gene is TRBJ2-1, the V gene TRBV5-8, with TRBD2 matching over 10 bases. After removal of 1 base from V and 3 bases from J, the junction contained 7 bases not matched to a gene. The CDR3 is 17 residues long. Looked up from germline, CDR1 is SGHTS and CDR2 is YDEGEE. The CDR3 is CASSLFGRTSGYNEQFF. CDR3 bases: TGTGCCAGCAGCTTGTTTGGGAGGACTAGCGGCTACAATGAGCAGTTCTTC.

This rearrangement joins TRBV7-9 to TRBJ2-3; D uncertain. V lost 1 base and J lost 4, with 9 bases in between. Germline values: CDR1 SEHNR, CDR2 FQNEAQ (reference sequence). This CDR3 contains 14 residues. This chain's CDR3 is CASSLGRNADTQYF. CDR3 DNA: TGTGCCAGCAGCTTAGGACGCAACGCAGATACGCAGTATTTT.

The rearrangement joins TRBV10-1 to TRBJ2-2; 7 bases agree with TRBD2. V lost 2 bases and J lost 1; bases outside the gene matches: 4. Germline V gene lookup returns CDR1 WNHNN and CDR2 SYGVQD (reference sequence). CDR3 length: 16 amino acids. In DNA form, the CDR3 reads TGCGCCAGCAGTGAGGGCCTAGCGGAGAACACCGGGGAGCTGTTTTTT. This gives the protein CASSEGLAENTGELFF.

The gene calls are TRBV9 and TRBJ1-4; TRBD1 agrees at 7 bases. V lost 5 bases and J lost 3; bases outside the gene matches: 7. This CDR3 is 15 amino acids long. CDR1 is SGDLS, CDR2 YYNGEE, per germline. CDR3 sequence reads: CASSRQGGPNEKLFF. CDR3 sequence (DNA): TGTGCCAGCAGTCGACAGGGAGGGCCTAATGAAAAACTGTTTTTT.

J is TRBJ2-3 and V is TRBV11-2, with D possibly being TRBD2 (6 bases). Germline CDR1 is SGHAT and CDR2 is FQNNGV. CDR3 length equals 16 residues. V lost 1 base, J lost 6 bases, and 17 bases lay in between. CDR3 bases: TGTGCCAGCAGCTTAGTGGTAACCGGGGCGGGGGATACGCAGTATTTT. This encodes CASSLVVTGAGDTQYF.

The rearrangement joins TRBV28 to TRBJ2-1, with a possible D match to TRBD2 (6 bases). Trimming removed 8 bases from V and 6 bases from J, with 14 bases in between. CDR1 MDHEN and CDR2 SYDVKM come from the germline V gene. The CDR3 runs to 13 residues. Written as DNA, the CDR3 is TGTGCCAGCCAGGAGGGTACTTCCAATGAGCAGTTCTTC. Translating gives CASQEGTSNEQFF. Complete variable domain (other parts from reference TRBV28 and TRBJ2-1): DVKVTQSSRYLVKRTGEKVFLECVQDMDHENMFWYRQDPGLGLRLIYFSYDVKMKEKGDIPEGYSVSREKKERFSLILESASTNQTSMYLCASQEGTSNEQFFGPGTRLTVL.

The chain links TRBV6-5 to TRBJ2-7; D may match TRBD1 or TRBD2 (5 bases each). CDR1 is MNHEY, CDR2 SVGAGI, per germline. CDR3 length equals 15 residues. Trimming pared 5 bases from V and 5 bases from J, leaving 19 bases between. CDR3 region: CASSTLGAYKDEQYF. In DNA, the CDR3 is TGTGCCAGCAGTACTCTCGGGGCCTATAAGGACGAGCAGTACTTC.

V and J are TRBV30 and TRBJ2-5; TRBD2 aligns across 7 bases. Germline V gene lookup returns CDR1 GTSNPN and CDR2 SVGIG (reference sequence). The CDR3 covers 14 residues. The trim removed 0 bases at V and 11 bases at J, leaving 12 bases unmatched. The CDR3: CAWSVLGGDREQYF. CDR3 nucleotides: TGTGCCTGGAGTGTACTTGGGGGGGATCGGGAGCAGTACTTC. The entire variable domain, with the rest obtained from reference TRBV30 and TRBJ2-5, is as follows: SQTIHQWPATLVQPVGSPLSLECTVEGTSNPNLYWYRQAAGRGLQLLFYSVGIGQISSEVPQNLSASRPQDRQFILSSKKLLLSDSGFYLCAWSVLGGDREQYFGPGTRLLVL.

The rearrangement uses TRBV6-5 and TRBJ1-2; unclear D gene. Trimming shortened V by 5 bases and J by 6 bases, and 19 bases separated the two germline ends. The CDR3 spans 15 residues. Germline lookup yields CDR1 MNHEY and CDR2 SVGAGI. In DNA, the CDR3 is TGTGCCAGCAGTCGAACCGGGCCCGGCGGTCATGGCTACACCTTC. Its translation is CASSRTGPGGHGYTF.

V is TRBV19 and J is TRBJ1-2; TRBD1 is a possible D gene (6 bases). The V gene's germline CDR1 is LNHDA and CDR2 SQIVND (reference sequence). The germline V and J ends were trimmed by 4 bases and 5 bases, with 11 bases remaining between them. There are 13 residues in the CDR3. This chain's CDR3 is CASSNRDLYGYTF. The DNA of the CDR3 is TGTGCCAGTAGTAACAGGGACCTTTATGGCTACACCTTC.

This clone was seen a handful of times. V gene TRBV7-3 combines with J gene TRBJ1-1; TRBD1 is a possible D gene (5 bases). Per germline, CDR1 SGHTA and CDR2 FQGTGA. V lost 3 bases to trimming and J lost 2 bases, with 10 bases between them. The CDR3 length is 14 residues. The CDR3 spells CASSFDSLNTEAFF. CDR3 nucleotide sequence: TGTGCCAGCAGCTTCGACAGCCTAAACACTGAAGCTTTCTTT.

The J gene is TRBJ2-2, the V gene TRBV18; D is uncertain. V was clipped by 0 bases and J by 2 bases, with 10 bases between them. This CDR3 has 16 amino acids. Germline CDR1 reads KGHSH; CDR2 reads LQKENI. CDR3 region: CASSPPNTYNTGELFF. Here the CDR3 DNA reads TGTGCCAGCTCACCACCGAATACGTATAACACCGGGGAGCTGTTTTTT.

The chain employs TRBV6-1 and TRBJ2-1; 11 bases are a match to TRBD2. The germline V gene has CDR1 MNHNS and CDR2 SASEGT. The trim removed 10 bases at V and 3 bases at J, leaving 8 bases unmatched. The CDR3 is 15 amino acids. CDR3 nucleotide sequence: TGTGCCACCAGAACCGGGACTAGCGGCTACAATGAGCAGTTCTTC. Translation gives CATRTGTSGYNEQFF.

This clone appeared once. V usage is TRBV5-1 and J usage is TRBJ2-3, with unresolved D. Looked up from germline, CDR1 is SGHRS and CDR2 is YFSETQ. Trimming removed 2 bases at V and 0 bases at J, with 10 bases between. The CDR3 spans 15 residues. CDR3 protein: CASSLNLLSTDTQYF. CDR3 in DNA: TGCGCCAGCAGCTTAAATCTTCTGAGCACAGATACGCAGTATTTT.

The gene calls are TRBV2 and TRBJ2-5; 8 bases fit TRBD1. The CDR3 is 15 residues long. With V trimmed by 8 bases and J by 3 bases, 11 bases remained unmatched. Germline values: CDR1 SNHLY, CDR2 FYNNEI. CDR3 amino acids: CASSGNRGSEETQYF. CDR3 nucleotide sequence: TGTGCCAGCTCCGGGAACAGGGGGTCAGAAGAGACCCAGTACTTC. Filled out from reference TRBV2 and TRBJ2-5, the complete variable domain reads EPEVTQTPSHQVTQMGQEVILRCVPISNHLYFYWYRQILGQKVEFLVSFYNNEISEKSEIFDDQFSVERPDGSNFTLKIRSTKLEDSAMYFCASSGNRGSEETQYFGPGTRLLVL.